The 27 T cell receptor beta chains below were found in one sample sequenced in a study of blood T cell repertoires in COVID-19. TCRdb's copy holds only in-frame clones and misses some; the assay was immunoSEQ multiplex PCR. The table lists 170,000 or so clones, roughly 84% of them singletons. The sequencing sample was made of peripheral blood. The receptors were gathered from a man between 18 and 29 years old with active or convalescent COVID-19.

The rearrangement joins TRBV7-3 to TRBJ2-5; D possibly corresponds to TRBD1 (5 bases). V was pared by 0 bases and J by 4 bases, with 6 bases between. In germline, CDR1 is SGHTA, CDR2 FQGTGA. The CDR3 sequence is 13 residues long. In DNA form, the CDR3 reads TGTGCCAGCAGCTTAACAGGGGCAGAGACCCAGTACTTC. It codes for CASSLTGAETQYF.

This chain links TRBV18 with TRBJ2-3; no clear D gene. Germline lookup yields CDR1 KGHSH and CDR2 LQKENI. This CDR3 has 13 residues. With 5 bases removed from V and 2 bases from J, the gap between germline ends came to 8 bases. The CDR3 here is CASSSVYTDTQYF. The CDR3 DNA reads TGTGCCAGCTCAAGCGTATACACAGATACGCAGTATTTT. Combining the CDR3 with reference TRBV18 and TRBJ2-3 gives the whole variable domain NAGVMQNPRHLVRRRGQEARLRCSPMKGHSHVYWYRQLPEEGLKFMVYLQKENIIDESGMPKERFSAEFPKEGPSILRIQQVVRGDSAAYFCASSSVYTDTQYFGPGTRLTVL.

The chain joins TRBV7-2 to TRBJ2-3; 9 bases fit TRBD2. Looked up from germline, CDR1 is SGHTA and CDR2 is FQGNSA. V trimming: 5 bases; J trimming: 7 bases; junction bases outside the gene matches: 16. The CDR3 has 17 residues. The CDR3 nucleotides read TGTGCCAGCAGCCCCCCGAGCGGCGGGAGGGCCGCCCATACGCAGTATTTT. Residues: CASSPPSGGRAAHTQYF. The variable domain in full, with the rest retrieved from reference TRBV7-2 and TRBJ2-3, is GAGVSQSPSNKVTEKGKDVELRCDPISGHTALYWYRQSLGQGLEFLIYFQGNSAPDKSGLPSDRFSAERTGGSVSTLTIQRTQQEDSAVYLCASSPPSGGRAAHTQYFGPGTRLTVL.

This chain joins TRBV29-1 and TRBJ1-1; tentative D call: TRBD1 (6 bases). Germline CDR1 SQVTM, CDR2 ANQGSEA. V was cut by 6 bases and J by 3 bases, with 14 bases left in between. The CDR3 totals 13 residues. The CDR3 sequence is CSVDQGGDTEAFF. DNA of the CDR3: TGCAGCGTCGACCAAGGGGGGGACACTGAAGCTTTCTTT.

The genes are TRBV11-2 and TRBJ2-7; perhaps TRBD2 as D (7 bases). The CDR3 totals 15 residues. Per germline, CDR1 SGHAT and CDR2 FQNNGV. V was shortened by 3 bases and J by 5 bases, with 17 bases between the two germline ends. The CDR3 here is CASSLDLGGADEQYF. The CDR3 coding sequence is TGTGCCAGCAGCTTGGATTTAGGGGGGGCAGACGAGCAGTACTTC.

This clone appeared a few times. The genes are TRBV12-3 or TRBV12-4 and TRBJ2-7; 7 nucleotides match TRBD1. There are 13 residues in the CDR3. V trimming: 6 bases; J trimming: 6 bases; junction bases outside the gene matches: 8. Here the CDR3 reads CASRKETGTEQYF. CDR3 in DNA: TGTGCCAGCAGGAAAGAGACAGGGACCGAGCAGTACTTC.

CDR3 in DNA: TGTGCCAGTAGTATGATAGGGTGGGACAGGGAACTCTCTGGGGCCAACGTCCTGACTTTC. Its translation: CASSMIGWDRELSGANVLTF. The rearrangement links TRBV19 to TRBJ2-6, with 9 nucleotides matching TRBD1. The trim removed 3 bases at V and 0 bases at J, leaving 12 bases unmatched. The CDR3 extends over 20 amino acids. Germline values: CDR1 LNHDA, CDR2 SQIVND (reference sequence).

CDR3 residues: CASSPRENYGYTF. The CDR3 nucleotides are TGCGCCAGCAGCCCCCGGGAAAACTATGGCTACACCTTC. The V gene is TRBV5-1, the J gene TRBJ1-2; no reliable D call. The CDR3 runs to 13 residues. From germline, CDR1 is SGHRS and CDR2 YFSETQ. The ends were cut back, 4 bases at V and 2 bases at J, with 9 bases in the middle.

The chain uses TRBV30 and TRBJ2-7; 10 nucleotides agree with TRBD1. V was pared by 4 bases and J by 5 bases, with 8 bases of the junction left unmatched. This CDR3 spans 14 amino acids. Germline V gene data show CDR1 as GTSNPN and CDR2 as SVGIG (reference sequence). The CDR3 is CAWNPGQGLDEQYF. Here the CDR3 DNA reads TGTGCCTGGAACCCGGGACAGGGGTTGGACGAGCAGTACTTC.

The V and J genes are TRBV6-2 or TRBV6-3 and TRBJ2-3, with D tentatively TRBD2 (6 bases). V was trimmed by 2 bases and J by 2 bases, leaving 17 bases between them. This CDR3 has 17 amino acids. CDR1 and CDR2 (germline): MNHEY, SVGEGT. The CDR3 bases are TGTGCCAGCAGTTACGGTCGTCCCGGGACTTTCACAGATACGCAGTATTTT. It translates to CASSYGRPGTFTDTQYF.

The rearrangement links TRBV7-3 to TRBJ2-7, with 13 nucleotides matching TRBD2. This CDR3 is 14 amino acids long. Germline V gene sequence: CDR1 SGHTA, CDR2 FQGTGA. V gave up 5 bases and J gave up 4 bases; unmatched junction bases: 2. DNA for the CDR3: TGTGCCAGCAGCCGGACTAGCGGGAGTTACGAGCAGTACTTC. Residues: CASSRTSGSYEQYF.

V and J are TRBV3-1 (or the pseudogene TRBV3-2) and TRBJ1-1; maybe TRBD1 (5 bases). This CDR3 comprises 12 residues. The V end was cut by 4 bases, the J end by 6 bases, with 9 bases between. Germline CDR1 is LGHDT and CDR2 is YNNKEL (reference sequence). The CDR3 loop is CASSPTDSEAFF. CDR3 nucleotides: TGTGCCAGCAGCCCGACAGACTCTGAAGCTTTCTTT.

The rearrangement joins TRBV7-8 to TRBJ2-3, with TRBD1 identical over 9 bases. This CDR3 contains 16 residues. The J segment lost 2 bases and the V segment lost 2 bases, leaving 5 bases of the junction unmatched. Germline CDR1 and CDR2: SGHVS and FQNEAQ. The chain's CDR3 is CASSLRDRVYTDTQYF. The CDR3 coding sequence is TGTGCCAGCAGCTTACGGGACAGGGTTTACACAGATACGCAGTATTTT.

The chain combines TRBV18 with TRBJ2-2; D uncertain. With 2 bases removed from V and 2 bases from J, the gap between germline ends came to 9 bases. The CDR3 has 15 amino acids. Germline V gene sequence: CDR1 KGHSH, CDR2 LQKENI. The CDR3 loop is CASSPSQVNTGELFF. DNA for the CDR3: TGTGCCAGCTCACCAAGTCAGGTCAACACCGGGGAGCTGTTTTTT.

The genes are TRBV28 and TRBJ1-4; D might be TRBD1 (6 bases). The V gene lost 8 bases and the J gene lost 7 bases, with 20 bases spanning the gap. This CDR3 is built from 15 residues. Germline V CDR1 and CDR2: MDHEN, SYDVKM. The CDR3 DNA follows: TGTGCCAGCTGCTTGGGGTGGACAGATCCTGAAAAACTGTTTTTT. Translating it yields CASCLGWTDPEKLFF.

This chain links TRBV2 with TRBJ1-5, with 7 bases that match TRBD1. V was pared by 5 bases and J by 4 bases, with 5 bases of the junction left unmatched. Germline V gene data show CDR1 as SNHLY and CDR2 as FYNNEI. This CDR3 has 14 residues. CDR3 sequence reads: CASSPTGRNQPQHF. CDR3 bases: TGTGCCAGCAGTCCGACAGGGAGGAATCAGCCCCAGCATTTT.

The gene calls are TRBV7-9 and TRBJ1-5; unclear D gene. The CDR3 totals 13 residues. Per the germline V gene, CDR1 is SEHNR and CDR2 is FQNEAQ (reference sequence). V lost 3 bases and J lost 5, with 8 bases in between. The CDR3 protein is CASSLWGDQPQHF. The CDR3 DNA reads as TGTGCCAGCAGCTTGTGGGGAGATCAGCCCCAGCATTTT.

The chain uses TRBV2 and TRBJ2-1, with 9 positions matching TRBD1. The CDR3 sequence is 14 residues long. V lost 8 bases to trimming and J lost 2 bases; unmatched junction nucleotides: 4. The germline V gene encodes CDR1 SNHLY and CDR2 FYNNEI. DNA for the CDR3: TGTGCCAGCCTACAGGGGGCGGCCTACAATGAGCAGTTCTTC. This translates into CASLQGAAYNEQFF.

This clone was found a few times. The chain carries TRBV4-1 and TRBJ2-1, with 10 positions matching TRBD2. CDR1 and CDR2 from the germline V gene are MGHRA and YSYEKL. The length of the CDR3 is 16 residues. With 0 bases clipped from V and 4 bases from J, the junction kept 3 bases outside the gene matches. CDR3: CASSQDPAGGYNEQFF. CDR3 DNA sequence: TGCGCCAGCAGCCAAGATCCAGCGGGGGGGTACAATGAGCAGTTCTTC.

The J gene is TRBJ1-2, the V gene TRBV5-1, with D maybe TRBD1 (5 bases). The CDR3 runs to 15 residues. Germline lookup yields CDR1 SGHRS and CDR2 YFSETQ. With 0 bases removed from V and 3 bases from J, the gap between germline ends came to 12 bases. CDR3 DNA sequence: TGCGCCAGCAGCTTGGAGTCAGGGAGGGACTATGGCTACACCTTC. It is translated as CASSLESGRDYGYTF. The whole variable domain, remainder taken from reference TRBV5-1 and TRBJ1-2, is KAGVTQTPRYLIKTRGQQVTLSCSPISGHRSVSWYQQTPGQGLQFLFEYFSETQRNKGNFPGRFSGRQFSNSRSEMNVSTLELGDSALYLCASSLESGRDYGYTFGSGTRLTVV.

This rearrangement joins TRBV5-8 to TRBJ1-4; 9 bases are a match to TRBD1. CDR1 SGHTS and CDR2 YDEGEE come from the germline V gene. With 6 bases clipped from V and 10 bases from J, the junction kept 13 bases outside the gene matches. The CDR3 runs 15 residues. CDR3 protein: CASTSPGQGRGKLFF. The CDR3 region has the DNA TGTGCCAGCACCTCCCCGGGACAGGGCCGCGGAAAACTGTTTTTT.

This chain links TRBV5-8 with TRBJ2-7, with TRBD1 identical over 8 bases. With 4 bases clipped from V and 7 bases from J, the junction kept 13 bases outside the gene matches. This CDR3 comprises 15 residues. Looked up from germline, CDR1 is SGHTS and CDR2 is YDEGEE. The CDR3 here is CASSPEDRAYGEQYF. The CDR3 nucleotides read TGTGCCAGCAGCCCCGAGGACAGGGCATATGGAGAGCAGTACTTC. The variable domain in full, with the rest retrieved from reference TRBV5-8 and TRBJ2-7, is EAGVTQSPTHLIKTRGQQATLRCSPISGHTSVYWYQQALGLGLQFLLWYDEGEERNRGNFPPRFSGRQFPNYSSELNVNALELEDSALYLCASSPEDRAYGEQYFGPGTRLTVT.

The chain is built from TRBV27 and TRBJ2-5; D unresolved. The ends were cut back, 1 base at V and 4 bases at J, with 7 bases in the middle. Germline V gene lookup returns CDR1 MNHEY and CDR2 SMNVEV (reference sequence). The CDR3 is 13 amino acids. The CDR3 here is CASSLYNRETQYF. The CDR3 DNA follows: TGTGCCAGCAGTTTATATAACAGAGAGACCCAGTACTTC.

The V call is TRBV10-3, the J call TRBJ1-2; 12 bases fit TRBD1. The ends lost 0 bases at V and 7 bases at J; junction bases unmatched: 12. Germline lookup yields CDR1 ENHRY and CDR2 SYGVKD. The CDR3 spans 18 residues. CDR3 sequence: CAISESNSGTGGLSGYTF. CDR3 nucleotides: TGTGCCATCAGTGAGTCGAATTCTGGGACAGGGGGCCTGTCTGGCTACACCTTC.

The chain couples TRBV27 to TRBJ2-7, with D maybe TRBD1 (5 bases). The ends were cut back, 7 bases at V and 3 bases at J, with 22 bases in the middle. Germline values: CDR1 MNHEY, CDR2 SMNVEV (reference sequence). The CDR3 consists of 16 residues. CDR3 amino acids: CASKQGTLLRNYEQYF. CDR3 in DNA: TGTGCCAGCAAGCAGGGAACCCTCCTAAGGAACTACGAGCAGTACTTC.

The CDR3 loop reads CASSPDGWVAFF. In DNA form, the CDR3 reads TGTGCCAGCTCACCAGACGGGTGGGTAGCTTTCTTT. The rearrangement uses TRBV18 and TRBJ1-1; D is ambiguous. Germline-derived CDR1 and CDR2 are KGHSH and LQKENI. V gave up 2 bases and J gave up 10 bases, with 11 bases separating them. The CDR3 has 12 amino acids.

The DNA of the CDR3 is TGTGCCAGCAGTGAGACTAGCGGGGGCCGTATTAAAGAGACCCAGTACTTC. This sequence encodes CASSETSGGRIKETQYF. The chain has TRBV2 and TRBJ2-5; 12 positions agree with TRBD2. V lost 3 bases, J lost 3 bases, and 8 bases stayed unmatched. CDR1 and CDR2 from the germline V gene are SNHLY and FYNNEI. This CDR3 is 17 amino acids long. The full variable domain, in which reference TRBV2 and TRBJ2-5 provide the parts outside the CDR3, is EPEVTQTPSHQVTQMGQEVILRCVPISNHLYFYWYRQILGQKVEFLVSFYNNEISEKSEIFDDQFSVERPDGSNFTLKIRSTKLEDSAMYFCASSETSGGRIKETQYFGPGTRLLVL.